The 19 T cell receptor beta chains given below trace back to one sample, sequenced in a study of neurological immune-mediated disorders. TCRdb analysed the 5' RACE reads with MiXCR anew, one entry per CDR3 protein. The sample records roughly 74,000 distinct CDR3 sequences, 4% to 6% being singletons. Sequences were obtained from PBMCs. These receptors came from a man younger than 35 with multiple sclerosis.

This clonotype has ten or more counts. This chain connects TRBV5-6 to TRBJ1-5; no definite D call. The CDR3 contains 14 residues. From germline, CDR1 is SGHDT and CDR2 YYEEEE. Trimming removed 2 bases from V and 9 bases from J, with 15 bases in between. The CDR3 is CASSLGTQPGPQHF. The DNA for the CDR3 is TGTGCCAGCAGCTTAGGAACCCAACCGGGGCCCCAGCATTTT. Based on the CDR3 plus reference TRBV5-6 and TRBJ1-5, the full variable domain is DAGVTQSPTHLIKTRGQQVTLRCSPKSGHDTVSWYQQALGQGPQFIFQYYEEEERQRGNFPDRFSGHQFPNYSSELNVNALLLGDSALYLCASSLGTQPGPQHFGDGTRLSIL.

Concerning this clonotype itself: This may come from a read error, since a much larger clone is one base off. This chain links TRBV18 with TRBJ1-2; D unresolved. The V end lost 3 bases, the J end lost 6 bases, and 14 bases lay between the germline ends. Per the germline V gene, CDR1 is KGHSH and CDR2 is LQKENI. The CDR3 consists of 14 residues. The CDR3 region is CASSPLGKGDGYTF. CDR3 in DNA: TGTGCCAGCTCACCTTTGGGAAAGGGCGATGGCTACACCTTC.

In its sample, this clonotype was seen many times. V gene TRBV6-5 combines with J gene TRBJ2-1, with D perhaps TRBD1 (6 bases). The CDR3 sequence is 16 residues long. Germline V lookup: CDR1 MNHEY, CDR2 SVGAGI. The V gene lost 6 bases and the J gene lost 0 bases, with 15 bases spanning the gap. CDR3 DNA sequence: TGTGCCAGCAGACGACCCACAGGGCTCTCCTACAATGAGCAGTTCTTC. Protein product: CASRRPTGLSYNEQFF.

About this clonotype itself: Possible read error: a much larger clone is one base away. The V and J genes are TRBV5-1 and TRBJ2-7; 8 bases map to TRBD2. Germline V gene sequence: CDR1 SGHRS, CDR2 YFSETQ. This CDR3 contains 15 residues. J lost 4 bases, V lost 4 bases, and 10 bases had no gene match. In DNA form, the CDR3 reads TGCGCCAGCAGCACCGGGACTAGAGGACCGTACGAGCAGTACTTC. It encodes CASSTGTRGPYEQYF.

This clonotype was picked up many times. This chain uses TRBV20-1 with TRBJ2-7; D may match TRBD1 or TRBD2 (6 bases each). Trimming took off 0 bases at V and 1 base at J, with 19 bases between the two ends. Germline V gives CDR1 DFQATT, CDR2 SNEGSKA (reference sequence). The CDR3 sequence is 17 residues long. The CDR3 DNA follows: TGCAGTGCTAGAGATGGACGGGGGCCCCTAGGGTCCTACGAGCAGTACTTC. Protein sequence: CSARDGRGPLGSYEQYF.

This clonotype showed up many times. The genes are TRBV11-2 and TRBJ2-3; D gene uncertain. Germline CDR1 reads SGHAT; CDR2 reads FQNNGV. V shed 6 bases and J shed 2 bases, with 18 bases lying between them. CDR3 length equals 16 residues. CDR3 in amino acids: CASSPLSRLNTDTQYF. CDR3 sequence (DNA): TGTGCCAGCAGTCCCCTATCCCGGCTGAACACAGATACGCAGTATTTT.

This clonotype showed up many times. The chain recombines TRBV29-1 with TRBJ2-5, with D maybe TRBD2 (6 bases). V was clipped by 2 bases and J by 5 bases, with 9 bases between them. This CDR3 is built from 12 residues. CDR1 is SQVTM, CDR2 ANQGSEA, per germline. CDR3 nucleotide sequence: TGCAGCGTTGAAAGCGGAGGGGAGACCCAGTACTTC. The encoded protein is CSVESGGETQYF.

This clonotype was seen ten or more times. The CDR3 reads CASSLRSDSGEAEQYF. The CDR3 DNA follows: TGTGCCAGCAGCTTAAGGTCCGATAGCGGGGAGGCCGAGCAGTACTTC. The J gene is TRBJ2-7, the V gene TRBV7-6; 8 nucleotides line up with TRBD2. The CDR3 is 16 amino acids. The V gene's germline CDR1 is SGHVS and CDR2 FNYEAQ. Trimming cost V 2 bases and J 6 bases; bases outside gene matches: 12.

This clonotype was counted ten times or more. V usage is TRBV5-1 and J usage is TRBJ2-5; the match to TRBD2 covers 10 bases. V was clipped by 4 bases and J by 3 bases; unmatched bases: 3. This CDR3 is built from 14 residues. Germline V gene sequence: CDR1 SGHRS, CDR2 YFSETQ. CDR3 loop: CASSLSGREETQYF. The CDR3, as DNA: TGCGCCAGCAGCCTAAGCGGGAGGGAAGAGACCCAGTACTTC.

This clonotype showed up many times. J is TRBJ2-6 and V is TRBV12-3 or TRBV12-4; D not certain. The CDR3 has 15 amino acids. The V gene lost 6 bases and the J gene lost 0 bases, with 9 bases spanning the gap. In nucleotides, the CDR3 is TGTGCCAGCAGACACAAAAGCTCTGGGGCCAACGTCCTGACTTTC. Its protein is CASRHKSSGANVLTF.

This clonotype was seen ten or more times. The V call is TRBV15, the J call TRBJ2-6; unclear D gene. The CDR3 covers 17 residues. V was clipped by 0 bases and J by 0 bases, with 9 bases between them. Germline V CDR1 and CDR2: LNHNV, YYDKDF (reference sequence). The CDR3 is CATSRDVASSGANVLTF. The CDR3 nucleotides read TGTGCCACCAGCAGAGATGTGGCGAGCTCTGGGGCCAACGTCCTGACTTTC.

This clonotype has ten or more counts. The gene calls are TRBV5-6 and TRBJ2-7; 9 positions agree with TRBD1. This CDR3 region has 14 residues. The germline V gene encodes CDR1 SGHDT and CDR2 YYEEEE. V trimming: 3 bases; J trimming: 1 base; junction bases outside the gene matches: 2. CDR3 nucleotide sequence: TGTGCCAGCAGCTCCGGGACAGGGTCCTACGAGCAGTACTTC. Residues: CASSSGTGSYEQYF.

There are many counts of this clonotype. V gene TRBV5-1 combines with J gene TRBJ2-5; weak D call: TRBD1 (6 bases). The CDR3 sequence is 14 residues long. Germline V CDR1 and CDR2: SGHRS, YFSETQ. V gave up 4 bases and J gave up 5 bases, with 15 bases separating them. CDR3 loop: CASSPDRILETQYF. CDR3 coding DNA: TGCGCCAGCAGCCCCGACAGGATTCTCGAGACCCAGTACTTC.

Many counts were recorded for this clonotype. This rearrangement joins TRBV29-1 to TRBJ1-4; D possibly corresponds to TRBD1 (6 bases). The CDR3 has 15 amino acids. The V gene lost 6 bases and the J gene lost 7 bases, with 21 bases spanning the gap. Per the germline V gene, CDR1 is SQVTM and CDR2 is ANQGSEA. The CDR3 reads CSVQRIGGPGEKLFF. CDR3 nucleotides: TGCAGCGTCCAACGGATCGGGGGGCCCGGTGAAAAACTGTTTTTT.

This clonotype appeared many times. The rearrangement uses TRBV3-1 and TRBJ2-2, with D unresolved. V lost 6 bases and J lost 1, with 12 bases in between. This CDR3 contains 15 residues. Germline V gene data show CDR1 as LGHDT and CDR2 as YNNKEL (reference sequence). DNA of the CDR3: TGTGCCAGCAGTGTCGTCTGGGGGAACACCGGGGAGCTGTTTTTT. Translated, it gives CASSVVWGNTGELFF.

Ten or more counts support this clonotype. CDR3 in amino acids: CASSPPGGAVRDTQYF. CDR3 coding DNA: TGTGCCAGCTCACCACCGGGGGGAGCGGTGCGAGATACGCAGTATTTT. J is TRBJ2-3 and V is TRBV18; maybe TRBD2 (6 bases). Per the germline V gene, CDR1 is KGHSH and CDR2 is LQKENI. V lost 0 bases to trimming and J lost 5 bases, with 15 bases between them. This CDR3 has 16 residues.

This clonotype was detected only a few times. The J gene is TRBJ1-1, the V gene TRBV19; 7 nucleotides align to TRBD1. J was trimmed by 1 base and V by 7 bases; bases with no gene match: 12. From germline, CDR1 is LNHDA and CDR2 SQIVND (reference sequence). The CDR3 contains 16 residues. The CDR3 region is CASTPYQGQSNTEAFF. Here the CDR3 DNA reads TGTGCCAGTACTCCTTACCAGGGACAGTCGAACACTGAAGCTTTCTTT.

V and J are TRBV18 and TRBJ2-5; TRBD2 aligns across 8 bases. The V gene's germline CDR1 is KGHSH and CDR2 LQKENI. This CDR3 contains 18 residues. Trimming at V came to 1 base and at J to 5 bases, leaving 15 bases not matched to a gene. CDR3 DNA sequence: TGTGCCAGCTCACCACTTCGCGGGGGGTCCAGCCAAGGGGAGACCCAGTACTTC. Its protein product is CASSPLRGGSSQGETQYF.

This clonotype was seen at least ten times. The CDR3 sequence: CASSLTGTGLAEAFF. The CDR3 bases are TGCGCCAGCAGCTTAACCGGGACAGGTTTGGCTGAAGCTTTCTTT. The V and J genes are TRBV5-1 and TRBJ1-1; the match to TRBD1 covers 8 bases. The length of the CDR3 is 15 residues. With V trimmed by 2 bases and J by 6 bases, 9 bases remained unmatched. Germline-derived CDR1 and CDR2 are SGHRS and YFSETQ. Complete variable domain (other parts from reference TRBV5-1 and TRBJ1-1): KAGVTQTPRYLIKTRGQQVTLSCSPISGHRSVSWYQQTPGQGLQFLFEYFSETQRNKGNFPGRFSGRQFSNSRSEMNVSTLELGDSALYLCASSLTGTGLAEAFFGQGTRLTVV.